Shown below are 12 T cell receptor beta chains from a single sample sequenced in a study of blood T cell repertoires in COVID-19. Repertoires were generated with immunoSEQ multiplex PCR, while TCRdb's copy carries only in-frame clones and drops some. The sample has 55,000 to 65,000 clones, about 88% seen once. The specimen was peripheral blood. Receptors were obtained from an older woman with active COVID-19.

The V gene is TRBV10-3, the J gene TRBJ1-3; D not certain. This CDR3 contains 14 residues. The germline V gene has CDR1 ENHRY and CDR2 SYGVKD. V was pared by 7 bases and J by 0 bases, with 10 bases between. CDR3 amino acids: CAITPGSSGNTIYF. CDR3 nucleotides: TGTGCCATCACGCCGGGGAGCTCTGGAAACACCATATATTTT.

The rearrangement links TRBV3-1 (or the pseudogene TRBV3-2) to TRBJ1-4; D is possibly TRBD1 (6 bases). CDR3 length equals 14 residues. V was cut by 5 bases and J by 7 bases, with 14 bases left in between. Germline V gene lookup returns CDR1 LGHDT and CDR2 YNNKEL (reference sequence). CDR3 sequence: CASSGLQGGEKLFF. The CDR3 nucleotides are TGTGCCAGCAGCGGGCTACAGGGTGGTGAAAAACTGTTTTTT.

The chain links TRBV23-1 to TRBJ2-1; 9 bases align to TRBD2. TRBV23-1 is treated as an ORF (open reading frame) with a function not yet certain. Trimming removed 7 bases from V and 2 bases from J; junction bases left unmatched: 6. The CDR3 length is 15 residues. CDR3 in DNA: TGCGCCAGCACCTTGCTAGCGGGAACCTACAATGAGCAGTTCTTC. This translates into CASTLLAGTYNEQFF.

The V gene is TRBV5-8, the J gene TRBJ1-5; 8 nucleotides align to TRBD1. This CDR3 contains 19 residues. CDR1 and CDR2 (germline): SGHTS, YDEGEE. V shed 1 base and J 1 base; nucleotides not matched to a gene: 13. This CDR3 is CASSLYTGGGRESNQPQHF. The CDR3 nucleotides read TGTGCCAGCAGCTTGTATACAGGGGGAGGACGGGAGAGCAATCAGCCCCAGCATTTT.

This rearrangement joins TRBV3-1 (or the pseudogene TRBV3-2) to TRBJ2-2; D perhaps matches TRBD2 (5 bases). Germline lookup yields CDR1 LGHDT and CDR2 YNNKEL (reference sequence). V was clipped by 4 bases and J by 8 bases, with 20 bases between them. The CDR3 totals 16 residues. This CDR3 is CASSPQPGGAAGELFF. CDR3 in DNA: TGTGCCAGCAGCCCCCAGCCTGGAGGCGCGGCGGGGGAGCTGTTTTTT.

CDR3 loop: CASGPQVNTEAFF. In nucleotides, the CDR3 is TGTGCCAGCGGACCACAGGTGAACACTGAAGCTTTCTTT. The chain employs TRBV12-3 or TRBV12-4 and TRBJ1-1, with D perhaps matching TRBD1 (5 bases). Trimming pared 8 bases from V and 0 bases from J, leaving 10 bases between. CDR3 size: 13 residues.

A few counts support this clone. The CDR3 DNA reads as TGTGCCAGCAGCTTGGGCCTGACAGGCGCGGCCTATGGCTACACCTTC. It yields the protein CASSLGLTGAAYGYTF. This rearrangement joins TRBV5-8 to TRBJ1-2, with D tentatively TRBD1 (6 bases). The CDR3 is made up of 16 amino acids. V lost 0 bases, J lost 4 bases, and 16 bases lay in between. The V gene's germline CDR1 is SGHTS and CDR2 YDEGEE.

The rearrangement joins TRBV2 to TRBJ1-2; the D gene is possibly TRBD1 (5 bases). The germline CDR1 and CDR2 sequences are SNHLY and FYNNEI. The V end lost 7 bases, the J end lost 7 bases, and 19 bases lay between the germline ends. There are 14 residues in the CDR3. Here the CDR3 reads CASMGGWGFSGYTF. The CDR3 DNA reads TGTGCCAGCATGGGGGGATGGGGTTTCTCTGGCTACACCTTC.

The J gene is TRBJ2-1, the V gene TRBV4-3; 14 positions match TRBD2. Germline CDR1 and CDR2: LGHNA and YSLEER. This CDR3 is built from 18 residues. The junction had 6 bases not matched to a gene; V was cut back by 0 bases and J by 5 bases. The DNA for the CDR3 is TGCGCCAGCAGCCAAGACCTGCCGGGACTAGCGGGGGACAATGAGCAGTTCTTC. It codes for CASSQDLPGLAGDNEQFF.

V usage is TRBV27 and J usage is TRBJ1-5, with D possibly TRBD1 on 5 matching bases. This CDR3 comprises 16 residues. The germline V gene has CDR1 MNHEY and CDR2 SMNVEV (reference sequence). With 1 base removed from V and 2 bases from J, the gap between germline ends came to 12 bases. The CDR3: CASSLWGGEGNQPQHF. DNA for the CDR3: TGTGCCAGCAGTTTATGGGGAGGGGAGGGCAATCAGCCCCAGCATTTT.

The CDR3 nucleotides are TGTGCCAGCAGCTTAGAAAACAGGGTGGGTGGCTACACCTTC. The encoded protein is CASSLENRVGGYTF. The rearrangement joins TRBV7-9 to TRBJ1-2, with D possibly being TRBD1 (6 bases). The CDR3 has 14 residues. Trimming took 1 base from V and 7 from J, leaving 13 bases between them. Germline V gene sequence: CDR1 SEHNR, CDR2 FQNEAQ (reference sequence).

The V call is TRBV7-3, the J call TRBJ1-2; tentatively, D is TRBD1 (5 bases). CDR1 and CDR2 (germline): SGHTA, FQGTGA. The CDR3 extends over 13 amino acids. Between the trimmed V and J ends, which lost 6 bases and 8 bases, there was a span of 16 bases. CDR3 amino acids: CASSYSGLRGYTF. As DNA, the CDR3 is TGTGCCAGCAGTTACTCAGGGTTGCGGGGCTACACCTTC. Supplemented by reference TRBV7-3 and TRBJ1-2, the full variable domain reads GAGVSQTPSNKVTEKGKYVELRCDPISGHTALYWYRQSLGQGPEFLIYFQGTGAADDSGLPNDRFFAVRPEGSVSTLKIQRTERGDSAVYLCASSYSGLRGYTFGSGTRLTVV.